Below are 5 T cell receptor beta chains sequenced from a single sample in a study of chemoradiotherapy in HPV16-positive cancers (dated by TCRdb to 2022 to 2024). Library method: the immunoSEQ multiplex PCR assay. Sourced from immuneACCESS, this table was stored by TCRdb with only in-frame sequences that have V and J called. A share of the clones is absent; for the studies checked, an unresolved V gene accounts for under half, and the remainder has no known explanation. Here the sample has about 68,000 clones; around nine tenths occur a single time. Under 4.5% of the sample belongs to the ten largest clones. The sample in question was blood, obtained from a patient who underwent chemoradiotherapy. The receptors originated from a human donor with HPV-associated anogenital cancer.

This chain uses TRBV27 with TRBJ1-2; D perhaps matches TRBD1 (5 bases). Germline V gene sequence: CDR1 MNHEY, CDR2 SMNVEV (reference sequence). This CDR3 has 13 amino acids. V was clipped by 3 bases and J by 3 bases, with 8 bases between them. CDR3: CASSFGGDYGYTF. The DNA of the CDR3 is TGTGCCAGCAGTTTTGGAGGGGACTATGGCTACACCTTC.

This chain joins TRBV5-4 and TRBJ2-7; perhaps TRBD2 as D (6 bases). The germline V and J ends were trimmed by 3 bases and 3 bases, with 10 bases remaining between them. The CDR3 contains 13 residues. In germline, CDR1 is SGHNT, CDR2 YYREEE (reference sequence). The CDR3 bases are TGTGCCAGCAGCTACGGGGAGGTCTACGAGCAGTACTTC. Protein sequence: CASSYGEVYEQYF.

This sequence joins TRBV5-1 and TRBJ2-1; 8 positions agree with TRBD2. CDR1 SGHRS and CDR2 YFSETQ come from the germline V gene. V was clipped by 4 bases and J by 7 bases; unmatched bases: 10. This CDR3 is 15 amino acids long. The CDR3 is CASSLNTGGGNEQFF. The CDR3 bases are TGCGCCAGCAGCCTAAATACGGGAGGGGGAAATGAGCAGTTCTTC.

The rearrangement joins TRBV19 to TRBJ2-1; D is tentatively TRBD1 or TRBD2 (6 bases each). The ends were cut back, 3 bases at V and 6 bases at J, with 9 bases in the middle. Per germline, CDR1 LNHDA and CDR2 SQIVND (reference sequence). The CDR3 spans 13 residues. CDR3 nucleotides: TGTGCCAGTAGTATGGGGGGCAGCAATGAGCAGTTCTTC. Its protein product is CASSMGGSNEQFF.

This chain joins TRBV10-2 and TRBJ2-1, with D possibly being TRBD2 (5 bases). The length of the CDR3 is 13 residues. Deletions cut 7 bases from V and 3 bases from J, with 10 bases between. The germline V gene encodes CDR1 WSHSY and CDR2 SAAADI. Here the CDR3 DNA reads TGCGCCAGCAAAGCGGAACTCTACAATGAGCAGTTCTTC. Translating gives CASKAELYNEQFF.